This passage covers 7 T cell receptor beta chains from one sample sequenced in a study of chronic HIV infection and antiretroviral therapy (dated by TCRdb to between 2014 and 2017). Library generation was performed with 5' RACE. The reads were generated on an Illumina MiSeq. The public reads were reprocessed in TCRdb via fastp at Q25 and MiXCR, keeping in-frame beta chains. Rows are unified per CDR3 protein, each entry keeping the most common DNA and genes. The sample records about 38,000 distinct CDR3 sequences, approximately 7.4% of which are singletons. Around 3% of the sample belongs to the ten largest clones. Material for sequencing was peripheral blood. These receptor sequences come from an adult who had HIV and had not received antiretroviral therapy, or was an uninfected healthy control (not recorded which).

This clonotype was seen ten or more times. The chain employs TRBV27 and TRBJ2-7; 9 bases fit TRBD1. The ends lost 5 bases at V and 5 bases at J; junction bases unmatched: 4. The CDR3 is made up of 13 amino acids. In germline, CDR1 is MNHEY, CDR2 SMNVEV (reference sequence). CDR3 residues: CASSPGTGNEQYF. In DNA, the CDR3 is TGTGCCAGCAGTCCCGGGACAGGGAACGAGCAGTACTTC.

At least ten counts were recorded for this clonotype. The chain recombines TRBV4-2 with TRBJ2-3; D gene uncertain. Trimming stripped 1 base from V and 2 bases from J, with 4 bases between. Germline CDR1 reads LGHNA; CDR2 reads YNFKEQ. CDR3 size: 13 residues. The CDR3, as DNA: TGTGCCAGCAGCCAAGGGTCCACAGATACGCAGTATTTT. Translation: CASSQGSTDTQYF.

The rearrangement uses TRBV29-1 and TRBJ2-3, with D perhaps given as TRBD1 or TRBD2 (5 bases each). The CDR3 spans 14 residues. Trimming took 6 bases from V and 5 from J, leaving 18 bases between them. The germline gives CDR1 SQVTM, CDR2 ANQGSEA. The CDR3 coding sequence is TGCAGCGTCCGAAGGAGAGGGGCTTTAGATACGCAGTATTTT. It codes for CSVRRRGALDTQYF.

Many counts were recorded for this clonotype. The V and J genes are TRBV12-3 or TRBV12-4 and TRBJ2-1; D is ambiguous. The CDR3 covers 10 residues. V lost 10 bases to trimming and J lost 5 bases, with 6 bases between them. The CDR3 sequence: CATNHNEQFF. The CDR3 nucleotides are TGTGCCACCAATCACAATGAGCAGTTCTTC.

This sequence joins TRBV5-1 and TRBJ1-1, with unresolved D. Between the trimmed V and J ends, which lost 7 bases and 6 bases, there was a span of 22 bases. The CDR3 runs 15 residues. The germline gives CDR1 SGHRS, CDR2 YFSETQ. The CDR3 here is CASRPMGSGPPEAFF. DNA of the CDR3: TGCGCCAGCCGCCCCATGGGGTCCGGTCCCCCTGAAGCTTTCTTT.

This clonotype was observed a few times. The chain uses TRBV28 and TRBJ1-2; 11 nucleotides align to TRBD1. Germline lookup yields CDR1 MDHEN and CDR2 SYDVKM. The CDR3 is 12 amino acids. V lost 8 bases to trimming and J lost 5 bases; unmatched junction nucleotides: 1. The CDR3 here is CASWDRGYGYTF. Here the CDR3 DNA reads TGTGCCAGCTGGGACAGGGGGTATGGCTACACCTTC.

This rearrangement joins TRBV20-1 to TRBJ1-5; D not certain. This CDR3 comprises 15 residues. In germline, CDR1 is DFQATT, CDR2 SNEGSKA (reference sequence). The V gene lost 2 bases and the J gene lost 0 bases, with 11 bases spanning the gap. The CDR3 protein is CSARTAGYSNQPQHF. The CDR3, as DNA: TGCAGTGCTAGAACCGCAGGATATAGCAATCAGCCCCAGCATTTT.